These 7 T cell receptor beta chains were all obtained from the same sample, sequenced in a study of CD8 T cells in ankylosing spondylitis. Points from the study as a whole: Among TCR beta sequences, a motif of under ten highly homologous variants appeared characteristic of ankylosing spondylitis blood.

No cognate antigen is known for these TCRs. TCRdb ran MiXCR on the 5' RACE reads and lists one entry per CDR3 protein. The table records 400,000 to 450,000 distinct CDR3 sequences, roughly 15% of them present only once. Sequenced material: blood, either unsorted or a sorted T cell fraction (not recorded which). These receptors came from a male donor with ankylosing spondylitis.

This rearrangement joins TRBV13 to TRBJ2-7, with 8 bases identical to TRBD2. V lost 6 bases to trimming and J lost 6 bases; unmatched junction nucleotides: 10. Germline CDR1 PRHDT, CDR2 FYEKMQ (reference sequence). This CDR3 spans 14 amino acids. The CDR3: CASRSPGTSGEQYF. DNA for the CDR3: TGTGCCAGCAGGAGTCCCGGGACTAGTGGCGAGCAGTACTTC.

V and J are TRBV5-1 and TRBJ2-1; 8 positions match TRBD2. Germline trimming cut 2 bases from V and 1 base from J; bases unmatched to any gene: 11. This CDR3 region has 18 residues. CDR1 is SGHRS, CDR2 YFSETQ, per germline. CDR3 sequence (DNA): TGCGCCAGCAGCTTCGGGCCGGAGCGGGAGATTTCCTACAATGAGCAGTTCTTC. The encoded protein is CASSFGPEREISYNEQFF.

The V gene is TRBV20-1, the J gene TRBJ1-5; D call uncertain. Germline values: CDR1 DFQATT, CDR2 SNEGSKA (reference sequence). Trimming left V 5 bases short and J 0 bases short, with 11 bases between. The length of the CDR3 is 14 residues. DNA for the CDR3: TGCAGTGCTGTTGACTCTCGTAGCAATCAGCCCCAGCATTTT. Amino acids: CSAVDSRSNQPQHF.

The chain has TRBV12-3 or TRBV12-4 and TRBJ2-3; 10 bases are shared with TRBD2. The CDR3 consists of 14 residues. Losses at the gene ends were 7 bases for V and 8 bases for J; bases not matched to a gene: 9. CDR3 protein: CASTASGGPLTQYF. CDR3 coding DNA: TGTGCCAGCACAGCTAGCGGGGGACCCCTTACGCAGTATTTT.

The chain joins TRBV5-1 to TRBJ2-1; a possible D gene is TRBD2 (7 bases). CDR1 is SGHRS and CDR2 is YFSETQ in the germline V gene. The V end lost 2 bases, the J end lost 2 bases, and 11 bases lay between the germline ends. The CDR3 is 15 residues long. Here the CDR3 reads CASSLAGQTYNEQFF. The CDR3, as DNA: TGCGCCAGCAGCTTAGCGGGACAAACCTACAATGAGCAGTTCTTC.

This clonotype has only a few counts. This chain connects TRBV29-1 to TRBJ2-5; 9 bases align to TRBD1. The trim removed 7 bases at V and 5 bases at J, leaving 14 bases unmatched. CDR1 is SQVTM, CDR2 ANQGSEA, per germline. There are 15 residues in the CDR3. DNA for the CDR3: TGCAGCGCCCGAGGGACAGGGACCGCCGGGGAGACCCAGTACTTC. Protein product: CSARGTGTAGETQYF.

This chain joins TRBV20-1 and TRBJ2-1; D ambiguous. In germline, CDR1 is DFQATT, CDR2 SNEGSKA (reference sequence). This CDR3 is built from 13 residues. The ends were cut back, 6 bases at V and 0 bases at J, with 9 bases in the middle. In nucleotides, the CDR3 is TGCAGTGCCAGCCAGCCCTCCTACAATGAGCAGTTCTTC. This translates into CSASQPSYNEQFF.